One sample yielded the 3 T cell receptor beta chains listed below, sequenced in a study of blood T cell repertoires in COVID-19. The table came from immunoSEQ multiplex PCR; TCRdb's copy has only in-frame clones and leaves some out. The sample lists some 63,000 clones; about 80% were seen once. The sample was peripheral blood. The receptors stem from a human donor in a cohort sampled during active COVID-19.

This chain joins TRBV6-5 and TRBJ2-7, with TRBD1 as a possible D gene (6 bases). The CDR3 runs 14 residues. Trimming pared 4 bases from V and 3 bases from J, leaving 13 bases between. From germline, CDR1 is MNHEY and CDR2 SVGAGI. The CDR3 here is CASSSRQGNYEQYF. In DNA form, the CDR3 reads TGTGCCAGCAGTTCTCGGCAGGGGAACTACGAGCAGTACTTC.

The chain employs TRBV18 and TRBJ2-1, with 11 bases fitting TRBD2. Germline V gene data show CDR1 as KGHSH and CDR2 as LQKENI. After removal of 4 bases from V and 15 bases from J, the junction contained 17 bases not matched to a gene. This CDR3 contains 16 residues. CDR3 nucleotide sequence: TGTGCCAGCTCACTAACTTCCGGGACTAGCGGCAACCTGGGGTTCTTC. Translating gives CASSLTSGTSGNLGFF.

The chain is built from TRBV4-2 and TRBJ1-4, with 8 bases matching TRBD1. CDR3 size: 16 residues. Germline CDR1 reads LGHNA; CDR2 reads YNFKEQ. The V gene end was trimmed by 3 bases and the J gene end by 0 bases; junction bases not matched to a gene: 3. CDR3 in amino acids: CASSQGQVTTNEKLFF. CDR3 in DNA: TGTGCCAGCAGCCAGGGACAGGTTACAACTAATGAAAAACTGTTTTTT.